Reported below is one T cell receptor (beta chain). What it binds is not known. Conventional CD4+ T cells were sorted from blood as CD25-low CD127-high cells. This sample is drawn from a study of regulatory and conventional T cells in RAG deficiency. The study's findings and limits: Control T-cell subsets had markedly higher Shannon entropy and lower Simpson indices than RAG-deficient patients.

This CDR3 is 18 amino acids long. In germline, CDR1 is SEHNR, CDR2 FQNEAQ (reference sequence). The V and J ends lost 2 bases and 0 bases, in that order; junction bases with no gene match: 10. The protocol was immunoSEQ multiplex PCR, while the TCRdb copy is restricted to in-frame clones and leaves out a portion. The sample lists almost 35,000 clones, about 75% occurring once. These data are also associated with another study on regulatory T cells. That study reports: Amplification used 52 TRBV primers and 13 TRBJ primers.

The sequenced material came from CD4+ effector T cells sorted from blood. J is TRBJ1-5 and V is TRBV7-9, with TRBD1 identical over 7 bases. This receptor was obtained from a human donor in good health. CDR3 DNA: TGTGCCAGCAGCTTAAAGGGGGCAGTCTTAAATAGCAATCAGCCCCAGCATTTT. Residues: CASSLKGAVLNSNQPQHF.